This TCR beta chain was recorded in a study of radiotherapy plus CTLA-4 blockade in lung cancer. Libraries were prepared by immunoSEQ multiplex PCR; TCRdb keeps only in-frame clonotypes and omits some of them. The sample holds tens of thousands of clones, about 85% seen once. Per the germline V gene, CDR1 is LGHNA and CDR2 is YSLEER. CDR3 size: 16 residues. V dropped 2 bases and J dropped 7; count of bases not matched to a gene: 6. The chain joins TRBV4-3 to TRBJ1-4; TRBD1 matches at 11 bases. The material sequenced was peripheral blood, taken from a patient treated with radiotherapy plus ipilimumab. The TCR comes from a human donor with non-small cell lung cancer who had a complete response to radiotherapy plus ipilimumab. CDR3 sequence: CASSQRTGGVGEKLFF. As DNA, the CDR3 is TGCGCCAGCAGCCAAAGGACAGGGGGCGTTGGTGAAAAACTGTTTTTT.